The rows below give T cell receptor beta chains drawn from one sample of a study of identical twins. One entry per CDR3 protein, called by TCRdb with MiXCR from the 5' RACE reads. Of 1.5 million or so distinct CDR3 sequences listed, less than 40% are singletons. The sample was cord blood. The receptors were gathered from a newborn girl in good health. Both conserved end residues are part of each CDR3. A D gene is named only where the DNA matches it firmly. Clone size, where shown, is once, few, many, or a class for clones that have expanded.

j_call v_call clone_size d_call cdr3_aa cdr3_nt
TRBJ2-3 TRBV10-3 few TRBD1 CAISERQGSGDTQYF TGTGCCATCAGTGAGAGACAGGGGTCGGGAGATACGCAGTATTTT
TRBJ2-2 TRBV12-3/TRBV12-4 . . CASSFSLVTGELFF TGTGCCAGCAGTTTTTCCCTAGTAACCGGGGAGCTGTTTTTT
TRBJ1-4 TRBV29-1 many TRBD1 CSVAGTVGEKLFF TGCAGCGTTGCCGGGACAGTTGGGGAAAAACTGTTTTTT
TRBJ2-3 TRBV27 . . CASSLSRAGPTDTQYF TGTGCCAGCAGTTTATCGAGGGCGGGACCCACAGATACGCAGTATTTT
TRBJ2-1 TRBV6-6 . TRBD2 CASSPSPLAAYNEQFF TGTGCCAGCAGTCCGAGCCCACTAGCGGCTTACAATGAGCAGTTCTTC
TRBJ1-1 TRBV7-2 . . CASGPHRDAEAFF TGTGCCAGCGGACCTCACAGGGATGCTGAAGCTTTCTTT
TRBJ2-1 TRBV28 . TRBD2 CASSSSGRPHRNEQFF TGTGCCAGCAGTTCTAGCGGGAGGCCCCACAGGAATGAGCAGTTCTTC
TRBJ2-1 TRBV15 few . CATSLQNRDTTYNEQFF TGTGCCACCAGCCTACAAAACCGGGACACTACCTACAATGAGCAGTTCTTC
TRBJ2-4 TRBV5-6 . . CASSLGPGTRTIAKNIQYF TGTGCCAGCAGCTTGGGCCCCGGGACTCGGACTATAGCCAAAAACATTCAGTACTTC
TRBJ2-1 TRBV6-5 few TRBD2 CASTRLAGTYNEQFF TGTGCCAGCACCCGATTAGCGGGGACCTACAATGAGCAGTTCTTC
TRBJ2-7 TRBV6-5 . . CASSRTVTYNEQYF TGTGCCAGCTCCCGGACTGTCACTTACAATGAGCAGTACTTC
TRBJ2-3 TRBV2 many . CASRVGADTDTQYF TGTGCCAGCAGAGTGGGAGCCGACACAGATACGCAGTATTTT
TRBJ2-1 TRBV24-1 . TRBD2 CATSDSELAGGLRVYNEQFF TGTGCCACCAGTGATTCGGAACTAGCGGGAGGGTTGAGGGTCTACAATGAGCAGTTCTTC
TRBJ2-3 TRBV5-1 few . CASSASRMSTDTQYF TGCGCCAGCAGCGCCTCGAGAATGAGCACAGATACGCAGTATTTT
TRBJ1-6 TRBV24-1 few . CATSDLGGRGSPLHF TGTGCCACCAGTGATTTGGGAGGGCGCGGTTCACCCCTCCACTTT
TRBJ2-1 TRBV5-1 many TRBD1 CASSLDRGRSYNEQFF TGCGCCAGCAGCTTGGACAGGGGGCGCTCCTACAATGAGCAGTTCTTC
TRBJ2-1 TRBV6-5 few . CASSYSLPFDGSSYNEQFF TGTGCCAGCAGTTACTCACTGCCGTTCGACGGGAGCTCCTACAATGAGCAGTTCTTC
TRBJ1-2 TRBV7-9 . . CASSHRDALDYGYTF TGTGCCAGCAGCCACCGGGATGCTCTCGACTATGGCTACACCTTC
TRBJ2-1 TRBV3-1 . . CASSQGTLDGEQFF TGTGCCAGCAGCCAAGGAACATTGGACGGGGAGCAGTTCTTC
TRBJ2-3 TRBV12-3/TRBV12-4 . . CASFQGRRVGTDTQYF TGTGCCAGTTTCCAAGGCAGGCGGGTCGGAACAGATACGCAGTATTTT
TRBJ2-3 TRBV7-2 . TRBD2 CASSLDSSGGTDTQYF TGTGCCAGCAGCTTAGATTCTAGCGGAGGCACAGATACGCAGTATTTT